Listed below are T cell receptor beta chains from one sample, sequenced in a study of neoadjuvant anti-PD-1 for oral cavity cancer. Produced via immunoSEQ multiplex PCR; TCRdb's table is partial and in-frame only. The sample records about 12,000 clones, around 71% being singletons. Sequencing used PBMCs, obtained after nivolumab (anti-PD-1) treatment. Every receptor here comes from a person aged 35 to 85 with oral cavity squamous cell carcinoma. Each CDR3 is given with its conserved first and last residue. The order of the fields is clone size, V gene, D gene, J gene, CDR3 protein. D genes are given only for firm matches. Not every row has a clone size; where given, it reads once, few, many or a size class.

>-|TRBV10-2|-|TRBJ2-7
CASSEGAYYEQYF
>-|TRBV7-3|-|TRBJ1-6
CASSPTGRVNSPLHF
>few|TRBV7-2|TRBD1|TRBJ1-2
CASSNRQGLYGYTF
>once|TRBV11-2|-|TRBJ2-1
CASSRLVGRNEQFF
>few|TRBV25-1|TRBD1|TRBJ1-1
CASSETGMGTEAFF
>few|TRBV16|TRBD2|TRBJ2-1
CASSQSASGNYNEQFF
>few|TRBV7-2|TRBD1|TRBJ1-3
CASSLLSGGGNTIYF
>-|TRBV10-3|-|TRBJ1-1
CAISEGSGQAFF
>few|TRBV7-9|-|TRBJ1-2
CASSFGGGNYGYTF
>-|TRBV2|-|TRBJ2-6
CASRRTVSGANVLTF
>-|TRBV6-5|TRBD1|TRBJ1-2
CASSNRQGAYGYTF
>-|TRBV6-1|-|TRBJ1-2
CASSVPLDLLWGYTF
>-|TRBV5-1|-|TRBJ1-1
CASSGRTAERTEAFF
>-|TRBV6-1|TRBD1|TRBJ1-3
CATLTGAGGGNTIYF
>once|TRBV18|-|TRBJ1-2
CASSPLRPGSVYGYTF
>-|TRBV2|-|TRBJ2-2
CASSEMGDGELFF
>-|TRBV7-9|TRBD1|TRBJ2-7
CASSDTGGGVDEQYF
>-|TRBV29-1|-|TRBJ1-5
CSVGNEGGPQHF
>once|TRBV6-1|-|TRBJ2-7
CASRGNYEQYF
>-|TRBV6-6|TRBD2|TRBJ2-7
CASSYVASGSYEQYF
>-|TRBV7-8|-|TRBJ2-1
CASTHTRVSKNEQFF
>-|TRBV7-3|TRBD1|TRBJ2-4
CASSPQQGNIQYF
>-|TRBV11-2|-|TRBJ1-2
CASSRSGGRDYGYTF
>-|TRBV19|TRBD1|TRBJ1-2
CASNRQGYYGYTF
>-|TRBV6-6|-|TRBJ1-6
CASSYSNSNSSPLHF
>-|TRBV5-4|TRBD2|TRBJ2-3
CASSLEGGGSTDTQYF
>-|TRBV19|-|TRBJ2-7
CASSIGQGGWVIYEQYF
>-|TRBV4-1|-|TRBJ1-5
CASSPGRPEEPQHF
>once|TRBV9|TRBD2|TRBJ2-5
CASSVGDSGGVEETQYF
>once|TRBV29-1|TRBD2|TRBJ2-1
CSDREGYNEQFF
>-|TRBV9|TRBD1|TRBJ1-4
CASSGKTGTGGEKLFF
>-|TRBV7-9|TRBD2|TRBJ2-1
CASSIAGVLGNEQFF
>-|TRBV12-5|TRBD2|TRBJ2-1
CASGSSSGGAGEQFF
>-|TRBV30|TRBD2|TRBJ2-3
CALTPGLDTDTQYF
>-|TRBV7-8|-|TRBJ2-7
CASSSQGGGGYEQYF
>-|TRBV19|-|TRBJ2-3
CASSTTSYATQYF
>once|TRBV6-1|TRBD1|TRBJ1-5
CASREQGADFYQPQHF
>-|TRBV29-1|-|TRBJ2-1
CSSSQGIFGNEQFF
>few|TRBV2|-|TRBJ2-7
CASKGRFSSYEQYF
>-|TRBV7-2|TRBD1|TRBJ1-3
CASSFRGPSGNTIYF
>-|TRBV7-8|TRBD1|TRBJ1-6
CASSIYGTDNSPLHF
>-|TRBV27|TRBD1|TRBJ1-1
CASNRQGPNTEAFF
>-|TRBV7-2|-|TRBJ2-5
CASSSPSGKETQYF
>-|TRBV6-1|-|TRBJ2-2
CASPRDFFTGELFF
>-|TRBV9|TRBD2|TRBJ2-7
CASSPQHGGANEQYF
>few|TRBV2|-|TRBJ1-5
CASRARWNQPQHF
>-|TRBV27|-|TRBJ1-2
CASSTGQKLNYGYTF
>-|TRBV7-8|-|TRBJ2-4
CASSRGRDLIAKNIQYF